One and the same sample provided the 17 T cell receptor beta chains below, sequenced in a study of cytomegalovirus exposure and HLA in healthy donors. The PCR made use of 60 Vbeta and 13 Jbeta primers. Here immunoSEQ multiplex PCR was the method, and the copy in TCRdb shows in-frame clones only, minus some. The sample yields some 200,000 clones, roughly 12% seen once. Sequencing was done on a sample of PBMCs. These receptors were taken from a man aged 50 to 60 in good health and CMV-seropositive.

On this clone itself: Other DNA sequences in this specimen translate into the identical CDR3. The chain recombines TRBV11-3 with TRBJ1-5; D is uncertain. V gave up 1 base and J gave up 10 bases, with 11 bases separating them. Germline CDR1 is SGHNT and CDR2 is YENEEA. The CDR3 contains 13 residues. The CDR3 spells CASSLGGSQPQHF. Here the CDR3 DNA reads TGTGCCAGCAGCTTAGGAGGGAGTCAACCCCAGCATTTT.

Concerning this clone: An end of the junction does not agree with germline; a read error may underlie this. The chain carries TRBV30 and TRBJ1-2, with D perhaps matching TRBD1 (6 bases). The CDR3 spans 13 residues. Germline values: CDR1 GTSNPN, CDR2 SVGIG (reference sequence). DNA of the CDR3: TGTGCCTGGAGTGGCCGAGGGGGATGGGGCTACCCCTTC. Its translation is CAWSGRGGWGYPF.

V is TRBV2 and J is TRBJ1-4, with D perhaps TRBD1 (5 bases). V dropped 4 bases and J dropped 7 bases, with 10 bases sitting between them. This CDR3 is 13 amino acids long. The germline CDR1 and CDR2 sequences are SNHLY and FYNNEI. CDR3 coding DNA: TGTGCCAGCAGTGGGGAAGGGGTTGAAAAACTGTTTTTT. Its translation: CASSGEGVEKLFF. The complete variable domain, with remaining parts taken from reference TRBV2 and TRBJ1-4, reads EPEVTQTPSHQVTQMGQEVILRCVPISNHLYFYWYRQILGQKVEFLVSFYNNEISEKSEIFDDQFSVERPDGSNFTLKIRSTKLEDSAMYFCASSGEGVEKLFFGSGTQLSVL.

A note on this clone: The identical CDR3 is also encoded by other nucleotide sequences in the sample. The rearrangement uses TRBV6-5 and TRBJ1-1, with D unclear. Germline-derived CDR1 and CDR2 are MNHEY and SVGAGI. Trimming left V 1 base short and J 1 base short, with 7 bases between. CDR3 length equals 14 residues. CDR3 sequence (DNA): TGTGCCAGCAGTTACTATTCGGGGAACACTGAAGCTTTCTTT. Translation gives CASSYYSGNTEAFF.

This clone was detected only a few times. The chain uses TRBV5-5 and TRBJ1-1, with 7 bases matching TRBD1. V gave up 4 bases and J gave up 3 bases; unmatched junction bases: 24. Looked up from germline, CDR1 is SGHKS and CDR2 is YYEKEE (reference sequence). This CDR3 has 20 amino acids. CDR3 DNA: TGTGCCAGCAGCGACCGTTGGACAGGTAGGGCCGTTTTGGTGGACACTGAAGCTTTCTTT. Residues: CASSDRWTGRAVLVDTEAFF. Complete variable domain (other parts from reference TRBV5-5 and TRBJ1-1): DAGVTQSPTHLIKTRGQQVTLRCSPISGHKSVSWYQQVLGQGPQFIFQYYEKEERGRGNFPDRFSARQFPNYSSELNVNALLLGDSALYLCASSDRWTGRAVLVDTEAFFGQGTRLTVV.

The J gene is TRBJ1-2, the V gene TRBV5-6, with TRBD1 as a possible D gene (5 bases). The CDR3 sequence is 15 residues long. Germline-derived CDR1 and CDR2 are SGHDT and YYEEEE. Trimming shortened V by 1 base and J by 7 bases, and 17 bases separated the two germline ends. CDR3 sequence reads: CASSLWGLWPPGYTF. The DNA of the CDR3 is TGTGCCAGCAGCTTGTGGGGACTTTGGCCGCCTGGCTACACCTTC. The whole variable domain, remainder taken from reference TRBV5-6 and TRBJ1-2, is DAGVTQSPTHLIKTRGQQVTLRCSPKSGHDTVSWYQQALGQGPQFIFQYYEEEERQRGNFPDRFSGHQFPNYSSELNVNALLLGDSALYLCASSLWGLWPPGYTFGSGTRLTVV.

This clone was seen more than once but under ten times. This rearrangement joins TRBV7-8 to TRBJ1-1; TRBD1 is a possible D gene (5 bases). Germline V gives CDR1 SGHVS, CDR2 FQNEAQ. The CDR3 covers 15 residues. The germline V and J ends were trimmed by 6 bases and 0 bases, with 14 bases remaining between them. For the CDR3, the DNA is TGTGCCAGCAGACGTCAAAGGGGTATGAACACTGAAGCTTTCTTT. This encodes CASRRQRGMNTEAFF. Full variable domain (missing parts from reference TRBV7-8 and TRBJ1-1): GAGVSQSPRYKVAKRGQDVALRCDPISGHVSLFWYQQALGQGPEFLTYFQNEAQLDKSGLPSDRFFAERPEGSVSTLKIQRTQQEDSAVYLCASRRQRGMNTEAFFGQGTRLTVV.

A few counts support this clone. V gene TRBV5-6 combines with J gene TRBJ2-1, with TRBD1 matching 8 bases. With 4 bases clipped from V and 0 bases from J, the junction kept 3 bases outside the gene matches. The CDR3 has 15 residues. Looked up from germline, CDR1 is SGHDT and CDR2 is YYEEEE. The CDR3 DNA is TGTGCCAGCAGCCTGGACAGGGTCTCCTACAATGAGCAGTTCTTC. It yields the protein CASSLDRVSYNEQFF. Full variable domain (missing parts from reference TRBV5-6 and TRBJ2-1): DAGVTQSPTHLIKTRGQQVTLRCSPKSGHDTVSWYQQALGQGPQFIFQYYEEEERQRGNFPDRFSGHQFPNYSSELNVNALLLGDSALYLCASSLDRVSYNEQFFGPGTRLTVL.

Only a few counts were recorded for this clone. The chain carries TRBV18 and TRBJ1-3; D ambiguous. The V and J ends lost 4 bases and 4 bases respectively, with 5 bases between them. Germline loops: CDR1 KGHSH, CDR2 LQKENI. The CDR3 is made up of 12 amino acids. CDR3 protein: CASSREGNTIYF. The DNA of the CDR3 is TGTGCCAGCTCACGCGAAGGAAACACCATATATTTT.

As DNA, the CDR3 is TGTGCCAGCAGCTTTGTTACGAACACCGGGGAGCTGTTTTTT. It codes for CASSFVTNTGELFF. The chain links TRBV5-4 to TRBJ2-2; D not resolved. Trimming took off 2 bases at V and 0 bases at J, with 5 bases between the two ends. The CDR3 contains 14 residues. The germline V gene has CDR1 SGHNT and CDR2 YYREEE (reference sequence).

This chain uses TRBV19 with TRBJ1-3, with D possibly matching TRBD1 (5 bases). V was clipped by 5 bases and J by 3 bases, with 20 bases between them. Germline V gives CDR1 LNHDA, CDR2 SQIVND (reference sequence). There are 17 residues in the CDR3. CDR3 loop: CASSGPRRERYGNTIYF. The CDR3 DNA follows: TGTGCCAGTAGTGGCCCGCGCAGGGAACGTTATGGAAACACCATATATTTT.

This clone turned up a few times. The chain is built from TRBV7-9 and TRBJ2-5; no clear D. The CDR3 runs 11 residues. V lost 6 bases to trimming and J lost 4 bases, with 6 bases between them. Germline V gives CDR1 SEHNR, CDR2 FQNEAQ (reference sequence). CDR3 nucleotides: TGTGCCAGCAGTTCCCTAGAGACCCAGTACTTC. This translates into CASSSLETQYF.

This chain's CDR3 is CASRVGGQGFYGYTF. As DNA, the CDR3 is TGTGCCAGCAGGGTTGGTGGACAGGGGTTCTATGGCTACACCTTC. The genes are TRBV21-1 and TRBJ1-2; TRBD1 was called by the table and not checked on the DNA. TRBV21-1 is reported as a pseudogene. The CDR3 extends over 15 amino acids.

This clone was seen only a few times. Mismatch with germline at one junction end may stem from a read error. The rearrangement links TRBV6-1 to TRBJ1-1, with D unresolved. The germline V gene has CDR1 MNHNS and CDR2 SASEGT. The CDR3 loop spans 10 amino acids. CDR3 DNA: TGTGCCAGCGGTGACCTCGGAGCTTTCTTT. Translation gives CASGDLGAFF.

This clone was detected a few times. A junction boundary mismatches the germline segment, possibly from a read error. V usage is TRBV7-7 and J usage is TRBJ2-5, with 9 bases lining up with TRBD2. The length of the CDR3 is 13 residues. Germline assignment: CDR1 SSHAT and CDR2 FNYEAQ (reference sequence). The CDR3, as DNA: TGTGCTAGCAGCCCGAATAGACTAGCGGAAAGGTACTTC. Its translation: CASSPNRLAERYF.

The V call is TRBV5-1, the J call TRBJ1-1, with a weak D call TRBD1 (5 bases). This CDR3 has 16 amino acids. The V end was cut by 1 base, the J end by 0 bases, with 13 bases between. In germline, CDR1 is SGHRS, CDR2 YFSETQ. The CDR3 sequence is CASSLSVGGVNTEAFF. The CDR3, as DNA: TGCGCCAGCAGCTTGTCCGTTGGAGGGGTGAACACTGAAGCTTTCTTT. The full variable domain, in which reference TRBV5-1 and TRBJ1-1 provide the parts outside the CDR3, is KAGVTQTPRYLIKTRGQQVTLSCSPISGHRSVSWYQQTPGQGLQFLFEYFSETQRNKGNFPGRFSGRQFSNSRSEMNVSTLELGDSALYLCASSLSVGGVNTEAFFGQGTRLTVV.

This clone appeared once. This chain joins TRBV4-3 and TRBJ2-3; a weak D match, TRBD2 (5 bases). V lost 0 bases to trimming and J lost 6 bases, with 10 bases between them. Germline assignment: CDR1 LGHNA and CDR2 YSLEER. The CDR3 contains 14 residues. The CDR3 is CASSQDARDDTQYF. CDR3 sequence (DNA): TGCGCCAGCAGCCAAGATGCGAGGGATGATACGCAGTATTTT.